The present TCR beta chain was sequenced within a study of CD8 T cells in Susac syndrome. cDNA came from approximately 0.5 to 1 ug RNA primed by random hexamers. MiXCR, applied by TCRdb to the immunoSEQ multiplex PCR reads, yields one record per CDR3 protein. Found here are 180,000 or so distinct CDR3 sequences, about 95% of them singletons; the top ten hold 0.099%. Trimming cost V 3 bases and J 6 bases, with 12 bases left between them. This CDR3 contains 13 residues. Germline V lookup: CDR1 SGHAT, CDR2 FQNNGV. The chain joins TRBV11-2 to TRBJ2-7; D uncertain. The sequence derives from a human donor with Susac syndrome. The specimen was CD4+ T cells from PBMCs. DNA of the CDR3: TGTGCCAGCAGCTTTATCAGTTTCTCCGAGCAGTACTTC. Protein sequence: CASSFISFSEQYF.